A single sample gave rise to the 15 T cell receptor beta chains below, sequenced in a study of T-cell reconstitution after alpha-beta-depleted transplantation in children. Preparation of the TCRbeta library was carried out with unique molecular identifiers. MiXCR was run by TCRdb on the PCR reads, yielding one entry per CDR3 protein. The table includes nearly 350,000 distinct CDR3 sequences, roughly 15% detected once. Sequences were derived from PBMCs, mostly from graft donor cells, sampled 360 days after TCRalphabeta/CD19-depleted stem cell transplant. The receptors stem from a male patient aged 2 to 10 who had a stem cell transplant for acute lymphoblastic leukemia, so the T cells may come from the graft donor.

The J gene is TRBJ2-7, the V gene TRBV6-2 or TRBV6-3; tentative D call: TRBD1 (6 bases). V was trimmed by 7 bases and J by 2 bases, leaving 21 bases between them. Looked up from germline, CDR1 is MNHEY and CDR2 is SVGEGT. The CDR3 contains 16 residues. The CDR3 loop reads CASTGHPPDSPYEQYF. Written as DNA, the CDR3 is TGTGCCAGCACCGGACATCCGCCGGACAGCCCCTACGAGCAGTACTTC.

The table lists this clonotype with many counts. The chain combines TRBV12-3 or TRBV12-4 with TRBJ1-2; no firm D call. Trimming cost V 0 bases and J 5 bases, with 4 bases left between them. The CDR3 is 12 amino acids. The CDR3 sequence is CASSLAGYGYTF. In DNA form, the CDR3 reads TGTGCCAGCAGTTTAGCCGGGTATGGCTACACCTTC.

This clonotype appeared many times. The chain is built from TRBV11-2 and TRBJ1-1; D unresolved. This CDR3 has 13 amino acids. CDR1 SGHAT and CDR2 FQNNGV come from the germline V gene. V was pared by 2 bases and J by 11 bases, with 15 bases between. The CDR3 loop reads CASSLRLASDAFF. DNA of the CDR3: TGTGCCAGCAGCTTACGGCTAGCGTCGGACGCTTTCTTT.

V is TRBV24-1 and J is TRBJ1-5; 9 nucleotides line up with TRBD1. Germline lookup yields CDR1 KGHDR and CDR2 SFDVKD. CDR3 size: 16 residues. V trimming: 7 bases; J trimming: 3 bases; junction bases outside the gene matches: 9. The CDR3 spells CATSSGTGLSNQPQHF. CDR3 DNA: TGTGCCACCAGCTCCGGGACAGGGCTTTCCAATCAGCCCCAGCATTTT.

V usage is TRBV7-6 and J usage is TRBJ2-2; possible D gene TRBD1, 6 bases. V gave up 1 base and J gave up 0 bases, with 12 bases separating them. The CDR3 extends over 17 amino acids. CDR1 is SGHVS, CDR2 FNYEAQ, per germline. The CDR3 DNA reads TGTGCCAGCAGCTTAGTTGGGACACCCGCGAACACCGGGGAGCTGTTTTTT. This translates into CASSLVGTPANTGELFF.

The gene calls are TRBV27 and TRBJ1-5; D ambiguous. V lost 1 base and J lost 5, with 9 bases in between. Germline V CDR1 and CDR2: MNHEY, SMNVEV (reference sequence). The CDR3 is 14 residues long. For the CDR3, the DNA is TGTGCCAGCAGTTTATTGGGCGGACATCAGCCCCAGCATTTT. Amino acids: CASSLLGGHQPQHF.

This clonotype was observed a handful of times. V is TRBV10-2 and J is TRBJ2-2; TRBD2 agrees at 10 bases. The CDR3 is 14 amino acids. Germline CDR1 and CDR2: WSHSY and SAAADI. V was clipped by 6 bases and J by 8 bases; unmatched bases: 6. CDR3 DNA sequence: TGCGCCAGCAGACGTTCGGGACTAGCGGGGGAGCTGTTTTTT. Its translation is CASRRSGLAGELFF.

This clonotype was seen ten or more times. The genes are TRBV9 and TRBJ1-1; the D is unclear. In germline, CDR1 is SGDLS, CDR2 YYNGEE. CDR3 length: 13 amino acids. V was shortened by 0 bases and J by 4 bases, with 7 bases between the two germline ends. CDR3: CASSVGSGTEAFF. CDR3 bases: TGTGCCAGCAGCGTAGGGTCGGGCACTGAAGCTTTCTTT. The full variable domain, its missing parts supplied by reference TRBV9 and TRBJ1-1, is DSGVTQTPKHLITATGQRVTLRCSPRSGDLSVYWYQQSLDQGLQFLIQYYNGEERAKGNILERFSAQQFPDLHSELNLSSLELGDSALYFCASSVGSGTEAFFGQGTRLTVV.

The chain carries TRBV2 and TRBJ2-1, with 10 bases matching TRBD2. V gave up 6 bases and J gave up 4 bases; unmatched junction bases: 3. The CDR3 is 14 residues long. CDR1 SNHLY and CDR2 FYNNEI come from the germline V gene. Here the CDR3 reads CASRTSGLYNEQFF. The CDR3 bases are TGTGCCAGCAGGACTAGCGGGCTTTACAATGAGCAGTTCTTC. The full variable domain, rest sourced from reference TRBV2 and TRBJ2-1, is EPEVTQTPSHQVTQMGQEVILRCVPISNHLYFYWYRQILGQKVEFLVSFYNNEISEKSEIFDDQFSVERPDGSNFTLKIRSTKLEDSAMYFCASRTSGLYNEQFFGPGTRLTVL.

The table lists this clonotype with a few counts. The rearrangement uses TRBV11-2 and TRBJ2-1; 7 bases map to TRBD1. Trimming at V came to 5 bases and at J to 2 bases, leaving 6 bases not matched to a gene. Germline CDR1 is SGHAT and CDR2 is FQNNGV. The CDR3 is made up of 15 amino acids. The CDR3 DNA reads TGTGCCAGCAGCCACCGGGACAGCGCCTACAATGAGCAGTTCTTC. This gives the protein CASSHRDSAYNEQFF. Supplemented by reference TRBV11-2 and TRBJ2-1, the full variable domain reads EAGVAQSPRYKIIEKRQSVAFWCNPISGHATLYWYQQILGQGPKLLIQFQNNGVVDDSQLPKDRFSAERLKGVDSTLKIQPAKLEDSAVYLCASSHRDSAYNEQFFGPGTRLTVL.

The chain links TRBV24-1 to TRBJ2-1; a weak D match, TRBD2 (5 bases). The V gene lost 5 bases and the J gene lost 0 bases, with 10 bases spanning the gap. This CDR3 comprises 15 residues. Germline CDR1 reads KGHDR; CDR2 reads SFDVKD. The CDR3 region has the DNA TGTGCCACCAGTGTGGGAGTAGGCTCCTACAATGAGCAGTTCTTC. It translates to CATSVGVGSYNEQFF.

This clonotype was detected ten times or more. The chain recombines TRBV7-9 with TRBJ2-1; 10 nucleotides align to TRBD2. CDR1 is SEHNR and CDR2 is FQNEAQ in the germline V gene (reference sequence). After removal of 5 bases from V and 6 bases from J, the junction contained 13 bases not matched to a gene. The CDR3 length is 17 residues. CDR3 DNA: TGTGCCAGCAGCACCTTAAGCGGGAGGGCCGGGGGCAATGAGCAGTTCTTC. This sequence encodes CASSTLSGRAGGNEQFF.

This chain uses TRBV7-2 with TRBJ2-3; D is perhaps TRBD2 (6 bases). CDR3 length: 16 residues. The germline V and J ends were trimmed by 3 bases and 2 bases, with 15 bases remaining between them. CDR1 is SGHTA, CDR2 FQGNSA, per germline. CDR3 nucleotides: TGTGCCAGCAGCTTGGACGTAGCGGAATTCACAGATACGCAGTATTTT. Its translation is CASSLDVAEFTDTQYF.

The CDR3 region is CASSLEAVRESYGQYF. As DNA, the CDR3 is TGTGCCAGCAGCTTAGAGGCCGTTCGCGAGTCCTATGGGCAGTACTTC. The J gene is TRBJ2-7, the V gene TRBV11-2; no definite D call. Germline lookup yields CDR1 SGHAT and CDR2 FQNNGV. V was shortened by 0 bases and J by 9 bases, with 21 bases between the two germline ends. The CDR3 runs to 16 residues.

The table lists this clonotype with a few counts. CDR3 DNA sequence: TGTGCCAGCAGCCAAGCGGCGGGGTCGAATACGCAGTATTTT. Translating it yields CASSQAAGSNTQYF. The chain joins TRBV3-1 to TRBJ2-3, with D perhaps TRBD2 (6 bases). The V end lost 1 base, the J end lost 7 bases, and 12 bases lay between the germline ends. Germline assignment: CDR1 LGHDT and CDR2 YNNKEL (reference sequence). This CDR3 contains 14 residues.